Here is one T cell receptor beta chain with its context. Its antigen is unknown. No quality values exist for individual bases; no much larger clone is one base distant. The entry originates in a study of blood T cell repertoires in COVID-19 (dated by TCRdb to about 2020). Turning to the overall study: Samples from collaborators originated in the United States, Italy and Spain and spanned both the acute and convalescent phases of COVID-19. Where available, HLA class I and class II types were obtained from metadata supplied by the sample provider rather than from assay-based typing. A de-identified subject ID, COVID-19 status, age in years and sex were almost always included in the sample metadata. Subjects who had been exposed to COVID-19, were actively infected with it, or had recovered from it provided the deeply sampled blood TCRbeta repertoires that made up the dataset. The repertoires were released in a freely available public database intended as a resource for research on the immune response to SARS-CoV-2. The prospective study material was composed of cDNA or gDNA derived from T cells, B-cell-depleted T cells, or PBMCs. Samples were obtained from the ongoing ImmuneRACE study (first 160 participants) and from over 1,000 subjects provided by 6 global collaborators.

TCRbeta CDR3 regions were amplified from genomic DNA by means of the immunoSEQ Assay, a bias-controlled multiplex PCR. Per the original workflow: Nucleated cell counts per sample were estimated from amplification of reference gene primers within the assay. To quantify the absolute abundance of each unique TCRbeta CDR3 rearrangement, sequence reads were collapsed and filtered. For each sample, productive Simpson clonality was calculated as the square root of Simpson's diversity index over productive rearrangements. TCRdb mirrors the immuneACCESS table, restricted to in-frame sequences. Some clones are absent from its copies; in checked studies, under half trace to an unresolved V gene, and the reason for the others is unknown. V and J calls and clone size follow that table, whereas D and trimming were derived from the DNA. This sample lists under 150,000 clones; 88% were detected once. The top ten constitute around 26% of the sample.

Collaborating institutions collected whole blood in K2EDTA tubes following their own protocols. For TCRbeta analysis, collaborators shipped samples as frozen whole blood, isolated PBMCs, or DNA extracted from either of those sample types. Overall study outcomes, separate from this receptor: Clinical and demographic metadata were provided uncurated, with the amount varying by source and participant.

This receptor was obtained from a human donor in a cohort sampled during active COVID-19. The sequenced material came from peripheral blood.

The encoded CDR3 is CASSANGLRNTGELFF. The nucleotide sequence reads as follows: TGTGCCAGCAGCGCCAATGGGCTAAGGAACACCGGGGAGCTGTTTTTT. In this chain, TRBV7-3 is recombined with TRBJ2-2; the D gene assignment is ambiguous. V is clipped by 5 bases and J by 1 base, and the sequence between their germline boundaries is 14 bases long. The CDR1 and CDR2 encoded by the germline V gene are SGHTA and FQGTGA. The CDR3 sequence holds 16 residues, the cysteine and phenylalanine included. The CDR3 DNA has 48 bases and is translated from base 1.